The 5 T cell receptor beta chains below come from one sample, sequenced in a study of T cell changes during pregnancy in multiple sclerosis. Profiling relied on immunoSEQ multiplex PCR, and the TCRdb table lists in-frame clones only, not all of them. This table holds about 40,000 clones, 92% found once. Sequenced material: CD4+ T cells from peripheral blood mononuclear cells, taken before pregnancy. The receptors shown here come from a female donor with multiple sclerosis, enrolled in a pregnancy study.

The chain joins TRBV15 to TRBJ2-1, with 11 bases lining up with TRBD2. Germline assignment: CDR1 LNHNV and CDR2 YYDKDF (reference sequence). Germline trimming cut 4 bases from V and 10 bases from J; bases unmatched to any gene: 9. CDR3 size: 15 residues. CDR3 protein: CATSMGTSGLEEQFF. The CDR3 bases are TGTGCCACCAGCATGGGGACTAGCGGACTCGAGGAGCAGTTCTTC. Full variable domain (outside the CDR3, taken from reference TRBV15 and TRBJ2-1): DAMVIQNPRYQVTQFGKPVTLSCSQTLNHNVMYWYQQKSSQAPKLLFHYYDKDFNNEADTPDNFQSRRPNTSFCFLDIRSPGLGDTAMYLCATSMGTSGLEEQFFGPGTRLTVL.

This chain joins TRBV19 and TRBJ2-1; tentatively, D is TRBD1 (5 bases). CDR1 is LNHDA and CDR2 is SQIVND in the germline V gene (reference sequence). The CDR3 consists of 15 residues. Trimming removed 1 base at V and 4 bases at J, with 11 bases between. The CDR3 region has the DNA TGTGCCAGTAGTATAGGGGCCGGACAATACAATGAGCAGTTCTTC. Its translation is CASSIGAGQYNEQFF.

The rearrangement uses TRBV29-1 and TRBJ2-2; TRBD2 agrees at 7 bases. The germline V gene has CDR1 SQVTM and CDR2 ANQGSEA. The CDR3 is 15 amino acids. V lost 4 bases and J lost 1; bases outside the gene matches: 6. Here the CDR3 reads CSVGVTGGNTGELFF. As DNA, the CDR3 is TGCAGCGTTGGGGTTACGGGAGGGAACACCGGGGAGCTGTTTTTT.

The V call is TRBV27, the J call TRBJ2-2; 8 nucleotides agree with TRBD1. This CDR3 is 18 amino acids long. The ends lost 3 bases at V and 3 bases at J; junction bases unmatched: 12. CDR1 and CDR2 (germline): MNHEY, SMNVEV (reference sequence). The CDR3 DNA reads as TGTGCCAGCAGTTTCCTGCGGACAGGGTCGAGGGACACCGGGGAGCTGTTTTTT. Its protein product is CASSFLRTGSRDTGELFF.

This chain connects TRBV5-1 to TRBJ1-1, with TRBD1 as a possible D gene (5 bases). The CDR3 spans 15 residues. With 4 bases removed from V and 5 bases from J, the gap between germline ends came to 18 bases. The V gene's germline CDR1 is SGHRS and CDR2 YFSETQ. The chain's CDR3 is CASSPLGRAGTEAFF. The CDR3 region has the DNA TGCGCCAGCAGCCCACTGGGCAGGGCGGGGACTGAAGCTTTCTTT.